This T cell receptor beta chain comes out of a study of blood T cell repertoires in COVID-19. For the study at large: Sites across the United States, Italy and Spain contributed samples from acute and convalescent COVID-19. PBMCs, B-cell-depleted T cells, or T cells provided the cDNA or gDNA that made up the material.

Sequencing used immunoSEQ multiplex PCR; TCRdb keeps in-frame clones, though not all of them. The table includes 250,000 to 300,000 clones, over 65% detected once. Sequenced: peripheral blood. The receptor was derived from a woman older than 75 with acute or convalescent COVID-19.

The DNA of the CDR3 is TGTGCCAGCAGCTTAACTAGCGGGAGGTTCGGGTACGAGCAGTACTTC. It yields the protein CASSLTSGRFGYEQYF. The chain has TRBV5-4 and TRBJ2-7; 12 bases fit TRBD2. Germline V gene lookup returns CDR1 SGHNT and CDR2 YYREEE (reference sequence). Losses at the gene ends were 2 bases for V and 4 bases for J; bases not matched to a gene: 7. The CDR3 covers 16 residues.